A selection of T cell receptor beta chains follows, all from one sample in a study of blood T cell repertoires in COVID-19. Clones were sequenced by immunoSEQ multiplex PCR, and TCRdb holds only the in-frame ones, with some missing. The sample holds around 100,000 clones, about 87% seen once. Sequenced input: peripheral blood. The receptors here all came from a human donor in a cohort sampled during active COVID-19. Each CDR3 is given with its conserved first and last residue. A D gene is named only where the DNA matches it firmly. Part of the rows lack a size; the others show once, few, many or a class for expanded clones.

v_gene	d_gene	j_gene	abundance	CDR3nt	CDR3aa
TRBV7-8	TRBD2	TRBJ2-1	NA	TGTGCCAGTTCCCTTGGGGCTAGCGGGAGTTCCTACAATGAGCAGTTCTTC	CASSLGASGSSYNEQFF
TRBV30	TRBD1	TRBJ2-6	NA	TGTGCCTTTACGACAGGGGGTAGGGCTGGGGCCAACGTCCTGACTTTC	CAFTTGGRAGANVLTF
TRBV2	NA	TRBJ1-1	NA	TGTGCCAGCAGGGTGACTTTTGAAGCTTTCTTT	CASRVTFEAFF
TRBV5-1	TRBD2	TRBJ2-7	NA	TGCGCCAGCAGCGCCCTAGCGGGAGGGTACGAGCAGTACTTC	CASSALAGGYEQYF
TRBV25-1	TRBD1	TRBJ2-7	NA	TGTGCCAGCAGCTCCTCTAGACAGGGATTAGTGGGCGAGCAGTACTTC	CASSSSRQGLVGEQYF
TRBV9	TRBD1	TRBJ1-3	NA	TGTGCCAGCAGCGCCCATGGGGGGACAGGGGGCGGATCGTCTGGAAACACCATATATTTT	CASSAHGGTGGGSSGNTIYF
TRBV6-2/TRBV6-3	NA	TRBJ1-5	NA	TGTGCCAGCAGTTACCTGTTGGGCAGGGAAGGGGATCAGCCCCAGCATTTT	CASSYLLGREGDQPQHF
TRBV2	TRBD2	TRBJ2-7	NA	TGTGCCAGCAGTGAAGGGGGCGGGGGGTACGAGCAGTACTTC	CASSEGGGGYEQYF
TRBV5-1	TRBD2	TRBJ2-3	NA	TGCGCCAGCAGCTTGGACCTAGCGGCCCTCCAAGGCGGGCAGTATTTT	CASSLDLAALQGGQYF
TRBV7-9	NA	TRBJ1-4	once	TGTGCCAGCAGCTTATTGATTGCCCCTCCTCGTGCAGTTAATGAAAAACTGTTTTTT	CASSLLIAPPRAVNEKLFF
TRBV2	NA	TRBJ1-2	NA	TGTGCCAGCAGCTTACAGGGCACACCTATGAACTATGGCTACACCTTC	CASSLQGTPMNYGYTF
TRBV10-1	TRBD2	TRBJ2-7	NA	TGCGCCAGCAGTGCATCGAGCGGGGGGAACTACGAGCAGTACTTC	CASSASSGGNYEQYF
TRBV19	NA	TRBJ1-1	NA	TGTGCCAGTAGTATAGGGACAGCCGAAGCTTTCTTT	CASSIGTAEAFF
TRBV14	NA	TRBJ1-2	NA	TGTGCCAGCAGCCAAGCCCCTGGCGGCTATGGCTACACCTTC	CASSQAPGGYGYTF
TRBV29-1	NA	TRBJ1-5	NA	TGCAGCGTTGAAGTTGGCAGCAATCAGCCCCAGCATTTT	CSVEVGSNQPQHF
TRBV19	TRBD1	TRBJ1-1	NA	TGTGCCAGTAGTATGGGGGGTCGGGACAGGGCTTACGCTGAAGCTTTCTTT	CASSMGGRDRAYAEAFF
TRBV11-1	TRBD1	TRBJ1-6	NA	TGTGCCAGCACGCATCGGGACAGCAATTCACCCCTCCACTTT	CASTHRDSNSPLHF
TRBV6-5	NA	TRBJ1-2	NA	TGTGCCAGCAGTCCAGGGGTTTATGGCTACACCTTC	CASSPGVYGYTF
TRBV4-1	NA	TRBJ2-1	once	TGCGCCAGCAGCCAAGAGAGACGGGACTACAATGAGCAGTTCTTC	CASSQERRDYNEQFF
TRBV7-6	TRBD1	TRBJ1-1	NA	TGTGCCAGCAGCTTAGATCCTCGCGGGACAGGGGAGAACACTGAAGCTTTCTTT	CASSLDPRGTGENTEAFF
TRBV14	TRBD1	TRBJ2-7	NA	TGTGCCAGCAGCAATCGACAGGGACCGGCCTACGAGCAGTACTTC	CASSNRQGPAYEQYF
TRBV18	TRBD1	TRBJ1-1	NA	TGTGCCAGCTCACCATACAGGGGGAACACTGAAGCTTTCTTT	CASSPYRGNTEAFF
TRBV2	TRBD1	TRBJ2-7	NA	TGTGCCAGCAGTGAGTCGGACAGGGTTTCCTACGAGCAGTACTTC	CASSESDRVSYEQYF
TRBV9	TRBD1	TRBJ1-6	NA	TGTGCCAGCAGCGAGGAGCCGGGACAGGGGGGATCACCCCTCCACTTT	CASSEEPGQGGSPLHF
TRBV6-2/TRBV6-3	TRBD2	TRBJ2-7	NA	TGTGCCAGCAGTGTTAGCGGGGGGGTCTCCTACGAGCAGTACTTC	CASSVSGGVSYEQYF
TRBV5-1	TRBD2	TRBJ2-7	NA	TGCGCCAGCAGCTTGAACAGCGGGGGGGCCTCCTACGAGCAGTACTTC	CASSLNSGGASYEQYF
TRBV27	TRBD1	TRBJ1-4	NA	TGTGCCAGCAGTCCTTACAGGGGGCAGGAGGAAAAACTGTTTTTT	CASSPYRGQEEKLFF
TRBV6-2/TRBV6-3	NA	TRBJ2-1	NA	TGTGCCAGCAGTTACTCGACGACGGCGGAGGGCCGGAACAATGAGCAGTTCTTC	CASSYSTTAEGRNNEQFF
TRBV5-1	NA	TRBJ2-1	few	TGCGCCAGCAGCCCCCCCGGAGGTTCCTACAATGAGCAGTTCTTC	CASSPPGGSYNEQFF
TRBV27	NA	TRBJ1-2	NA	TGTGCCAGCAGTTCTTGGTCGGAGGGTTGGGGTGGCTACACCTTC	CASSSWSEGWGGYTF
TRBV4-1	TRBD2	TRBJ2-1	NA	TGCGCCAGCAGCCTAAGAGAGGGACTAGCGGACTACAATGAGCAGTTCTTC	CASSLREGLADYNEQFF
TRBV28	NA	TRBJ2-1	once	TGTGCCAGCAGTTTATTTGTTCGCGATGAGCAGTTCTTC	CASSLFVRDEQFF
TRBV27	NA	TRBJ1-5	NA	TGTGCCAGCAGAAACCTACAGGGAAGCGGTCAGCCCCAGCATTTT	CASRNLQGSGQPQHF
TRBV5-1	NA	TRBJ1-3	NA	TGCGCCAGCAGCTTGGCCGGGGGGGCTTATGGAAACACCATATATTTT	CASSLAGGAYGNTIYF
TRBV19	TRBD2	TRBJ2-3	NA	TGTGCCAGTACCTCCACCGCGGGACTAGTAGGCACAGATACGCAGTATTTT	CASTSTAGLVGTDTQYF
TRBV19	NA	TRBJ1-2	NA	TGTGCCAGTAGTATCCCCGTGGGCCAGGGAGGCTACACCTTC	CASSIPVGQGGYTF
TRBV6-6	NA	TRBJ2-5	NA	TGTGCCAGCAGTTACTTAGCGGACCAAGAGACCCAGTACTTC	CASSYLADQETQYF
TRBV5-1	NA	TRBJ2-3	NA	TGCGCCAGCAGCTTGTGGGGGGGCGGTGATACGCAGTATTTT	CASSLWGGGDTQYF
TRBV28	TRBD1	TRBJ1-2	NA	TGTGCCAGCAGTGGGGGGACAGGGACGGCTGGCTACACCTTC	CASSGGTGTAGYTF
TRBV5-6	TRBD1	TRBJ1-3	NA	TGTGCCAGCAGCGTATGGGGACAGCGAAACACCATATATTTT	CASSVWGQRNTIYF
TRBV5-6	NA	TRBJ1-1	NA	TGTGCCAGCAGCCGAGGGGGCACTGAAGCTTTCTTT	CASSRGGTEAFF
TRBV6-5	NA	TRBJ1-1	NA	TGTGCCAGCAGCCCACCCCAGGGGTACACTGAAGCTTTCTTT	CASSPPQGYTEAFF
TRBV10-2	NA	TRBJ2-1	NA	TGCGCCAGCAGAGGCTCCGGGACACCCTCAAGGCATGAGCAGTTCTTC	CASRGSGTPSRHEQFF
TRBV2	NA	TRBJ2-2	NA	TGTGCCAGCAGTCCCGGGATGAGCTGGGAGCTGTTTTTT	CASSPGMSWELFF
TRBV5-8	TRBD2	TRBJ2-7	NA	TGCGGGGGACTAGCGGGAGGAAAGGAGCAGTACTTC	CGGLAGGKEQYF
TRBV9	TRBD2	TRBJ2-1	NA	TGTGCCAGCAGCGTAGTCCCTAGCGGGAGGGCCCGGGGGAATGAGCAGTTCTTC	CASSVVPSGRARGNEQFF